The 9 T cell receptor beta chains below were found in one sample sequenced in a study of cytomegalovirus exposure and HLA in healthy donors. With 60 Vbeta and 13 Jbeta primers, the PCR was carried out. The method was immunoSEQ multiplex PCR; TCRdb's version includes in-frame clones alone and lacks a portion of them. The top ten clones hold 19% of a sample with about 60,000 clones, approximately 63% of them seen once. The specimen sequenced was PBMCs. The receptors stem from a woman aged 55-70 years in good health and CMV-seropositive.

The chain carries TRBV10-1 and TRBJ2-2; TRBD1 agrees at 7 bases. V was pared by 6 bases and J by 0 bases, with 4 bases of the junction left unmatched. The CDR3 has 15 residues. Germline values: CDR1 WNHNN, CDR2 SYGVQD (reference sequence). CDR3 amino acids: CASSRDSANTGELFF. Written as DNA, the CDR3 is TGCGCCAGCAGCCGGGACAGCGCGAACACCGGGGAGCTGTTTTTT.

This clone was detected a few times. This chain links TRBV6-5 with TRBJ1-1; D call uncertain. Deletions cut 0 bases from V and 0 bases from J, with 11 bases between. Germline CDR1 is MNHEY and CDR2 is SVGAGI. The length of the CDR3 is 16 residues. The CDR3 protein is CASSYSWEGMNTEAFF. In nucleotides, the CDR3 is TGTGCCAGCAGTTACTCTTGGGAGGGAATGAACACTGAAGCTTTCTTT.

This clone was recorded a few times. CDR3 amino acids: CASSQYSGNTIYF. The CDR3 DNA is TGCGCCAGCAGCCAATACTCTGGAAACACCATATATTTT. This chain uses TRBV4-3 with TRBJ1-3; D unclear. Trimming removed 2 bases at V and 0 bases at J, with 2 bases between. Per germline, CDR1 LGHNA and CDR2 YSLEER. This CDR3 is 13 amino acids long.

The J gene is TRBJ2-1, the V gene TRBV14; the match to TRBD2 covers 9 bases. Germline V lookup: CDR1 SGHDN, CDR2 FVKESK. V lost 5 bases to trimming and J lost 0 bases; unmatched junction nucleotides: 2. CDR3 size: 15 residues. The CDR3 DNA is TGTGCCAGCAGCGGACTAGCGACCTCCTACAATGAGCAGTTCTTC. It yields the protein CASSGLATSYNEQFF. Together with reference TRBV14 and TRBJ2-1, the CDR3 gives the full variable domain: EAGVTQFPSHSVIEKGQTVTLRCDPISGHDNLYWYRRVMGKEIKFLLHFVKESKQDESGMPNNRFLAERTGGTYSTLKVQPAELEDSGVYFCASSGLATSYNEQFFGPGTRLTVL.

The genes are TRBV2 and TRBJ2-2; weak D call: TRBD1 (6 bases). With 7 bases removed from V and 1 base from J, the gap between germline ends came to 10 bases. Germline values: CDR1 SNHLY, CDR2 FYNNEI. The CDR3 has 14 residues. CDR3 nucleotide sequence: TGTGCCAGCATGCAGGGACAGAACACCGGGGAGCTGTTTTTT. It codes for CASMQGQNTGELFF.

This chain joins TRBV10-3 and TRBJ1-2; 7 positions match TRBD1. J lost 4 bases, V lost 0 bases, and 11 bases had no gene match. CDR3 size: 17 residues. From germline, CDR1 is ENHRY and CDR2 SYGVKD. The CDR3 here is CAISESFRVRGSYGYTF. CDR3 sequence (DNA): TGTGCCATCAGTGAGTCTTTTCGCGTCAGGGGGAGCTATGGCTACACCTTC.

This sequence joins TRBV5-4 and TRBJ1-2, with D maybe TRBD1 (6 bases). This CDR3 is built from 13 residues. V lost 2 bases and J 7 bases, leaving 12 bases between the germline ends. CDR1 is SGHNT and CDR2 is YYREEE in the germline V gene (reference sequence). The CDR3 reads CASSFEGVPGYTF. DNA of the CDR3: TGTGCCAGCAGCTTCGAGGGGGTCCCTGGCTACACCTTC.

The CDR3 reads CASSYSGGTEAFF. Here the CDR3 DNA reads TGTGCCAGCAGTTATTCAGGGGGGACTGAAGCTTTCTTT. The genes are TRBV25-1 and TRBJ1-1, with 7 bases identical to TRBD1. V dropped 5 bases and J dropped 5; count of bases not matched to a gene: 5. The germline V gene encodes CDR1 MGHDK and CDR2 SYGVNS. CDR3 length equals 13 residues. The whole variable domain, filled in from reference TRBV25-1 and TRBJ1-1, reads EADIYQTPRYLVIGTGKKITLECSQTMGHDKMYWYQQDPGMELHLIHYSYGVNSTEKGDLSSESTVSRIRTEHFPLTLESARPSHTSQYLCASSYSGGTEAFFGQGTRLTVV.

The chain has TRBV7-2 and TRBJ1-4; the D gene is possibly TRBD1 (5 bases). With 1 base removed from V and 4 bases from J, the gap between germline ends came to 10 bases. The CDR3 spans 15 residues. Germline values: CDR1 SGHTA, CDR2 FQGNSA. The CDR3 coding sequence is TGTGCCAGCAGCTTAGGGGGGGGGTATAATGAAAAACTGTTTTTT. Its protein is CASSLGGGYNEKLFF.